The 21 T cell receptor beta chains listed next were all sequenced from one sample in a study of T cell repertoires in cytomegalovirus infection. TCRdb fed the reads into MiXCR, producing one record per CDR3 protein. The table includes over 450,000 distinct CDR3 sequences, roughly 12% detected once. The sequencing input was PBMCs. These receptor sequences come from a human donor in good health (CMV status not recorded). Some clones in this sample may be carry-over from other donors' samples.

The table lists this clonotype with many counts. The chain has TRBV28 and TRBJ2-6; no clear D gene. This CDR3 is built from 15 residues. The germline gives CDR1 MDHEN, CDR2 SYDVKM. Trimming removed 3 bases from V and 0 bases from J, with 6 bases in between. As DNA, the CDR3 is TGTGCCAGCAGTTTCGGAATCTCTGGGGCCAACGTCCTGACTTTC. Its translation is CASSFGISGANVLTF.

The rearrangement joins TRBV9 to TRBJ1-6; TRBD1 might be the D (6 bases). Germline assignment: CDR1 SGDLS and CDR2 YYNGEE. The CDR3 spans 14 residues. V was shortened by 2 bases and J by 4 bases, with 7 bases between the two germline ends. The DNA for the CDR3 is TGTGCCAGCAGCGTGGACAGTTATAATTCACCCCTCCACTTT. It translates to CASSVDSYNSPLHF.

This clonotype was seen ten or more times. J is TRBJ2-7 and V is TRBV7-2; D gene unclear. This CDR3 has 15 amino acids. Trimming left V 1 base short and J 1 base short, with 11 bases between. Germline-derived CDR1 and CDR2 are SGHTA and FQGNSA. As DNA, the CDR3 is TGTGCCAGCAGCTTAGTCAGTACAGATTCCTACGAGCAGTACTTC. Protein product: CASSLVSTDSYEQYF.

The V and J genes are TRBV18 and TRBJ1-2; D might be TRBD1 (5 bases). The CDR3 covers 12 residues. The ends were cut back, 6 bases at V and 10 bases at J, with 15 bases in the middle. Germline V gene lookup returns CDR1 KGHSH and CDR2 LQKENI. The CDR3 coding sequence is TGTGCCAGCTCTCTCTCCCGGGGGAACTACACCTTC. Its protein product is CASSLSRGNYTF.

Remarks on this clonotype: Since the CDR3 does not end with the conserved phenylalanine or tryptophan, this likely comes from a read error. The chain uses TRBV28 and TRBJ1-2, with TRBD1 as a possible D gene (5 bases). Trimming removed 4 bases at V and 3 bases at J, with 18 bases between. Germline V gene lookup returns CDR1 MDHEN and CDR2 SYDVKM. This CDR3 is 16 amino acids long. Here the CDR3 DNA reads TGTGCCAGCAGTTCCAAGGGGCAGGGACGGTACTATGGCTACACCTTA. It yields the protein CASSSKGQGRYYGYTL.

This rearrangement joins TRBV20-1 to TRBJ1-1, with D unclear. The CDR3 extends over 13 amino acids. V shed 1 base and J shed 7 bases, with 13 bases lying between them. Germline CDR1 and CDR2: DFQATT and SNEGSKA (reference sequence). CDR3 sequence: CSARGGFGIEAFF. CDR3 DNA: TGCAGTGCTAGAGGAGGGTTTGGGATTGAAGCTTTCTTT.

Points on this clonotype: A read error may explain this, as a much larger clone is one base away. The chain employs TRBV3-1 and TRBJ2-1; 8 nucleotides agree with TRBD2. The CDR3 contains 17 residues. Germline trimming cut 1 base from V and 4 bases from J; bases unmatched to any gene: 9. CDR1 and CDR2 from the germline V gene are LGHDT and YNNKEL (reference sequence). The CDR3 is CASSQADLAGLYNEQFF. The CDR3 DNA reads TGTGCCAGCAGCCAAGCCGACTTAGCGGGGCTATACAATGAGCAGTTCTTC.

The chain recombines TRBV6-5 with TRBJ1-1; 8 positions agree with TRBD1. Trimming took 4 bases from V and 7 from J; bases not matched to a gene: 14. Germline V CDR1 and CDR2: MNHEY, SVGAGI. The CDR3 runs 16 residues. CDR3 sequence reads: CASSSGQGAIRFEAFF. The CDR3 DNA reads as TGTGCCAGCAGTTCCGGACAGGGCGCGATACGATTTGAAGCTTTCTTT.

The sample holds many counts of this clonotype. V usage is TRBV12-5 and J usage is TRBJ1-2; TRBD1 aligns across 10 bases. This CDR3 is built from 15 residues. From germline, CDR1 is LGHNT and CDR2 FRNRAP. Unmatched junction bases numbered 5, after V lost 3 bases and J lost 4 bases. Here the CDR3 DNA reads TGTGCTAGTGGTTTTACCGGGACAGGGGCCTATGGCTACACCTTC. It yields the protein CASGFTGTGAYGYTF.

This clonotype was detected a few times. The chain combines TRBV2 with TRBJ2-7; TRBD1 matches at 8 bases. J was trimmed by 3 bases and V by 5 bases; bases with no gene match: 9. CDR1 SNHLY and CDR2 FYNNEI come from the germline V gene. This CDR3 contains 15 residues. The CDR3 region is CASSPDRGRSYEQYF. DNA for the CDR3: TGTGCCAGCAGTCCTGACAGGGGAAGGAGCTACGAGCAGTACTTC.

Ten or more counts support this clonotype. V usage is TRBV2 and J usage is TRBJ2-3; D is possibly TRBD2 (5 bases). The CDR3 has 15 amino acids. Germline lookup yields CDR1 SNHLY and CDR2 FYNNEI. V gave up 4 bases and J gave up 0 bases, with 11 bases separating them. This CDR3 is CASSAGGQSTDTQYF. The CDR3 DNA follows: TGTGCCAGCAGTGCCGGCGGGCAAAGCACAGATACGCAGTATTTT.

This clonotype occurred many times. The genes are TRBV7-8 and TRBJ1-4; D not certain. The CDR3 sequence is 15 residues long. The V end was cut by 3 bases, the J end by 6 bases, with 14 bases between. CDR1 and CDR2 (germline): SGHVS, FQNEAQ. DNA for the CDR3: TGTGCCAGCAGCTTCGAATCGGACTGGGATGAAAAACTGTTTTTT. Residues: CASSFESDWDEKLFF.

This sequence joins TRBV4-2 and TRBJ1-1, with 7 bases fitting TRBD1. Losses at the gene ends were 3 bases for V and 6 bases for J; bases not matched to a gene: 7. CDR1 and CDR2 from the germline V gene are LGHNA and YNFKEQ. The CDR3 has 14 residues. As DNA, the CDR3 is TGTGCCAGCAGCCAGAGGGGACAGAGCCCTGAAGCTTTCTTT. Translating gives CASSQRGQSPEAFF.

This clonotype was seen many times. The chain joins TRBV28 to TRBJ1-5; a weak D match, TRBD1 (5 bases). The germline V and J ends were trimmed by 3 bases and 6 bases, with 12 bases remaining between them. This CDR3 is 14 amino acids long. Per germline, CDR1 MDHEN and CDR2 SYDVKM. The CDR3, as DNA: TGTGCCAGCAGTTTTAACGGGGGGGTTCAGCCCCAGCATTTT. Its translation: CASSFNGGVQPQHF.

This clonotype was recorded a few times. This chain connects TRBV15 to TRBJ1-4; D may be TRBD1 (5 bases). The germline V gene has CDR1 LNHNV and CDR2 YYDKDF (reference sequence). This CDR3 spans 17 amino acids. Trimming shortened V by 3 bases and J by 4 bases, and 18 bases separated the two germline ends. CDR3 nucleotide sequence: TGTGCCACCAGCAGGAGGGGTCCTGGAGGTTTTAATGAAAAACTGTTTTTT. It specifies CATSRRGPGGFNEKLFF.

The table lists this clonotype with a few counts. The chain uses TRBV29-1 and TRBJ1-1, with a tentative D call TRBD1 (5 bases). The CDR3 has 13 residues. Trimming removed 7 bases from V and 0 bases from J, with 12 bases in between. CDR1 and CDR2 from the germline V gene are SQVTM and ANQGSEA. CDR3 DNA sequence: TGCAGCGCTAGGGGTTCCCTGAACACTGAAGCTTTCTTT. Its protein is CSARGSLNTEAFF. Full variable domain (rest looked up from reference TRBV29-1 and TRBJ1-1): SAVISQKPSRDICQRGTSLTIQCQVDSQVTMMFWYRQQPGQSLTLIATANQGSEATYESGFVIDKFPISRPNLTFSTLTVSNMSPEDSSIYLCSARGSLNTEAFFGQGTRLTVV.

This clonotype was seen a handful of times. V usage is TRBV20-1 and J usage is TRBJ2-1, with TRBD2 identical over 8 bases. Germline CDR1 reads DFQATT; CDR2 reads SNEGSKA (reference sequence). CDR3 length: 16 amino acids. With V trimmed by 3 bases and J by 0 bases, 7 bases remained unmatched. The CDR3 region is CSASSSGWSSYNEQFF. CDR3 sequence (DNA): TGCAGTGCTAGTTCTAGCGGGTGGAGCTCCTACAATGAGCAGTTCTTC.

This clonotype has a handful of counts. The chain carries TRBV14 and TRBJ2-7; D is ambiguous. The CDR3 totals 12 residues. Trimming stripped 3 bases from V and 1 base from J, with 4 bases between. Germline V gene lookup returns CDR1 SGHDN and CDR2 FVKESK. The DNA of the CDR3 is TGTGCCAGCAGCCAGATTTCCTACGAGCAGTACTTC. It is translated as CASSQISYEQYF.

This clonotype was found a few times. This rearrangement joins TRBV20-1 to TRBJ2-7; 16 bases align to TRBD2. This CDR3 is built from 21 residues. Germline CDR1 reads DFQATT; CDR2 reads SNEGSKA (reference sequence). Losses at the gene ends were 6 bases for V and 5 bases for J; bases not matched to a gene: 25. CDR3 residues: CSALLDVTGTSGRAIINEQYF. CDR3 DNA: TGCAGTGCCCTTTTAGATGTAACCGGGACTAGCGGGAGGGCCATAATCAACGAGCAGTACTTC.

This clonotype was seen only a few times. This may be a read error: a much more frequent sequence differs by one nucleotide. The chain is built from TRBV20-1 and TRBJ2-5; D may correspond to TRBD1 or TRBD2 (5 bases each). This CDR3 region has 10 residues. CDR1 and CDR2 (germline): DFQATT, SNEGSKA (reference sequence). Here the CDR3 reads CSARGETRYF. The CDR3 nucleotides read TGCAGTGCTAGGGGGGAGACCCGGTACTTC.

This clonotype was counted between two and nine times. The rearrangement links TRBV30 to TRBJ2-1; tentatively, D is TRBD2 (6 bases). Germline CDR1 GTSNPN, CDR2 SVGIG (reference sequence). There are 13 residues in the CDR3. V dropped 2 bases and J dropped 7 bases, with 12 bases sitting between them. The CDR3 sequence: CAWSMEGLNEQFF. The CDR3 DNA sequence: TGTGCCTGGAGTATGGAGGGCCTGAATGAGCAGTTCTTC. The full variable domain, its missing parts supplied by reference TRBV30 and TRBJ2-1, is SQTIHQWPATLVQPVGSPLSLECTVEGTSNPNLYWYRQAAGRGLQLLFYSVGIGQISSEVPQNLSASRPQDRQFILSSKKLLLSDSGFYLCAWSMEGLNEQFFGPGTRLTVL.